This T cell receptor (beta chain) was profiled in a study of technical replicates of blood from a few donors. Trimming took 0 bases from V and 2 from J; bases not matched to a gene: 10. Germline assignment: CDR1 LNHNV and CDR2 YYDKDF (reference sequence). The CDR3 length is 18 residues. The repertoire was sequenced with immunoSEQ multiplex PCR; TCRdb's copy has only in-frame clones and lacks some. The table records some 87,000 clones, 97% of them present only once. The material sequenced was T cells isolated from PBMCs. V is TRBV15 and J is TRBJ2-7; the match to TRBD2 covers 10 bases. This clonotype was obtained from a human donor in good health. The CDR3 DNA sequence: TGTGCCACCAGCAGAGATCGGGGAGGGGGGACTAGCGCCTACGAGCAGTACTTC. Translated: CATSRDRGGGTSAYEQYF.